This T cell receptor (beta chain) comes out of a study of T cells in Graves' hyperthyroidism and ophthalmopathy. For the study at large: At initial diagnosis, before any treatment had begun, peripheral blood was obtained.

Findings and caveats of the study: Expanded thyroid clonotypes (above 0.001) were mostly also found in blood.

TCR beta CDR3 regions were amplified from RNA. The HTBI primer set served for first-round RT-PCR of the TCR CDR3. MiXCR was run by TCRdb on the multiplex PCR reads, yielding one entry per CDR3 protein. The sample has 540,000 or so distinct CDR3 sequences; about a sixth are singletons. This clonotype was detected ten times or more. Its specificity is unknown. PBMCs were obtained from 9.5 to 10 ml fresh peripheral blood. The sequenced sample was blood. This TCR was recovered from a woman aged 30 to 39 with Graves' hyperthyroidism.

The CDR3 nucleotides read TGTGCCAGCAGTAGGACGAATGAAGCTTTCTTT. Translation: CASSRTNEAFF. V and J are TRBV12-3 or TRBV12-4 and TRBJ1-1; no definite D call. The CDR3 consists of 11 residues. Trimming removed 5 bases at V and 7 bases at J, with 8 bases between.